This T cell receptor beta chain stems from a study of cytomegalovirus exposure and HLA in healthy donors. Study-level information: The same platform used for the 600 to 750 first-cohort repertoires was also used for the 120 validation repertoires, as a later analysis reported.

The data were produced by immunoSEQ multiplex PCR, yet TCRdb's version contains in-frame clones alone and is incomplete. Of 250,000 or so clones in the sample, around 87% were seen once. The V gene lost 0 bases and the J gene lost 4 bases, with 15 bases spanning the gap. Germline V gene lookup returns CDR1 MNHEY and CDR2 SVGAGI. CDR3 length: 16 amino acids. V usage is TRBV6-5 and J usage is TRBJ1-2, with D unresolved. The sample taken for sequencing was PBMCs. The sequence derives from a woman aged 18-35 years in good health and CMV-seronegative. Here the CDR3 reads CASSYSSPGLLYGYTF. The CDR3 bases are TGTGCCAGCAGTTACTCGAGTCCCGGGTTACTCTATGGCTACACCTTC.